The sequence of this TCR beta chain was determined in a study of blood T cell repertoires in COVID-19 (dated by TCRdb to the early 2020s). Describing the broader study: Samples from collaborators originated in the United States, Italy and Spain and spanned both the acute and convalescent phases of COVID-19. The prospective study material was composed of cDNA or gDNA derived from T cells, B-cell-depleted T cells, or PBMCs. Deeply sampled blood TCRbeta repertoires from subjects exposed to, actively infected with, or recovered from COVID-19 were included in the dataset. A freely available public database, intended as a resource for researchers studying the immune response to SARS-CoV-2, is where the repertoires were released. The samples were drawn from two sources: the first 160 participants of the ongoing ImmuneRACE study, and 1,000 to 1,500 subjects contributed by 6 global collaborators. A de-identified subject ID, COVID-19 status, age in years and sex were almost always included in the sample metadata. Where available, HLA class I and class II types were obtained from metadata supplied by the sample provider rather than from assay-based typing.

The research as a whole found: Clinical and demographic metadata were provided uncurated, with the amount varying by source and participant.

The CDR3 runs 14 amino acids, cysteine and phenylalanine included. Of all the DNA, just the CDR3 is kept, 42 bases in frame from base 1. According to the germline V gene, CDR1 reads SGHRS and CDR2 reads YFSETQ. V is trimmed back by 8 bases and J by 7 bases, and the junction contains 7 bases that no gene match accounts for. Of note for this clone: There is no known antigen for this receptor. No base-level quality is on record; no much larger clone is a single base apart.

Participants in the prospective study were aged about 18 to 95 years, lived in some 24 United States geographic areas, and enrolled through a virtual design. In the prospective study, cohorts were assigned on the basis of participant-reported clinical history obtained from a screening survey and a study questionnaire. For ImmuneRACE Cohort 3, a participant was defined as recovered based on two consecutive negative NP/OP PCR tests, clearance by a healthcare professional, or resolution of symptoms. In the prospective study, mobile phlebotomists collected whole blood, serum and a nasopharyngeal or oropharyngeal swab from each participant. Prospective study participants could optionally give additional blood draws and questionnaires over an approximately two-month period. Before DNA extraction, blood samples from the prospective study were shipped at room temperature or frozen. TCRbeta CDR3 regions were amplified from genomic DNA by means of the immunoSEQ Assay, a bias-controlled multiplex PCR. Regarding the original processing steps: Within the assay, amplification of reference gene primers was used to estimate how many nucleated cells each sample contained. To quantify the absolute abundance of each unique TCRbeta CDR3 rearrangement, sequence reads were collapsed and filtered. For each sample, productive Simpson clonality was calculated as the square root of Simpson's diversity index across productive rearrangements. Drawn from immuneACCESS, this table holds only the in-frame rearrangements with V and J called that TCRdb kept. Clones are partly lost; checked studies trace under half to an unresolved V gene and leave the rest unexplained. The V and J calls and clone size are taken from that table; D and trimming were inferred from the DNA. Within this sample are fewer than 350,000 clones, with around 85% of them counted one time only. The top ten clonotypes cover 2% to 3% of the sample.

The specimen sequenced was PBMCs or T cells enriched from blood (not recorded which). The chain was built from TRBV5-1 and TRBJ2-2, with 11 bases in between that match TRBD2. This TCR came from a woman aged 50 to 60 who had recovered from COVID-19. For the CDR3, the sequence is CASGTSGFIGELFF. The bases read TGCGCCAGTGGGACTAGCGGATTCATCGGGGAGCTGTTTTTT.